This entry lists 11 T cell receptor beta chains sequenced from one sample in a study of breast tumors, draining lymph nodes, adjacent tissues. One entry per CDR3 protein, called by TCRdb with MiXCR from the multiplex PCR reads. The sample has around 130,000 distinct CDR3 sequences, 32% seen once. Breast cancer patients provided tissue from their axillary draining lymph nodes. The sequenced material came from axillary lymph node tissue. All receptors come from a female donor with breast cancer. Some clones in this sample may be carry-over from other donors' samples.

This clonotype showed up many times. The chain joins TRBV30 to TRBJ2-5; tentative D call: TRBD1 (5 bases). There are 11 residues in the CDR3. CDR1 and CDR2 from the germline V gene are GTSNPN and SVGIG (reference sequence). Trimming removed 5 bases from V and 5 bases from J, with 9 bases in between. The CDR3 DNA is TGTGCCTGGGGGGCAGGTGAGACCCAGTACTTC. Translation: CAWGAGETQYF. Looking up the rest from reference TRBV30 and TRBJ2-5 gives the full variable domain: SQTIHQWPATLVQPVGSPLSLECTVEGTSNPNLYWYRQAAGRGLQLLFYSVGIGQISSEVPQNLSASRPQDRQFILSSKKLLLSDSGFYLCAWGAGETQYFGPGTRLLVL.

This clonotype was picked up many times. The chain uses TRBV10-3 and TRBJ2-7; the D gene is possibly TRBD2 (5 bases). The V end lost 8 bases, the J end lost 3 bases, and 14 bases lay between the germline ends. The CDR3 sequence is 13 residues long. CDR1 is ENHRY and CDR2 is SYGVKD in the germline V gene. The DNA for the CDR3 is TGTGCCATCCGGAGGCAGGCCTTCTACGAGCAGTACTTC. This encodes CAIRRQAFYEQYF.

The chain recombines TRBV4-3 with TRBJ2-7; D possibly corresponds to TRBD1 (6 bases). The germline V gene encodes CDR1 LGHNA and CDR2 YSLEER. The germline V and J ends were trimmed by 4 bases and 4 bases, with 11 bases remaining between them. The length of the CDR3 is 13 residues. CDR3 in DNA: TGCGCCAGCAGCCCGGGACACCAATACGAGCAGTACGTC. Protein sequence: CASSPGHQYEQYV.

The V and J genes are TRBV4-3 and TRBJ1-1; TRBD1 is a possible D gene (6 bases). The V gene's germline CDR1 is LGHNA and CDR2 YSLEER. V shed 1 base and J shed 5 bases, with 14 bases lying between them. CDR3 length equals 15 residues. CDR3 protein: CASSQVQGVRTEAFF. The DNA for the CDR3 is TGCGCCAGCAGCCAAGTACAGGGTGTTAGGACTGAAGCTTTCTTT.

This clonotype came up many times. The CDR3 reads CASTLRPRNEQFF. Here the CDR3 DNA reads TGTGCCAGCACCCTGAGGCCTAGAAATGAGCAGTTCTTC. The genes are TRBV12-3 or TRBV12-4 and TRBJ2-1; no clear D. The CDR3 runs to 13 residues. V gave up 7 bases and J gave up 7 bases, with 14 bases separating them.

This clonotype was recorded a few times. A read error may explain this, as a much larger clone is one base away. This chain connects TRBV5-8 to TRBJ1-2; perhaps TRBD1 as D (6 bases). The CDR3 has 15 residues. Trimming removed 0 bases from V and 10 bases from J, with 19 bases in between. In germline, CDR1 is SGHTS, CDR2 YDEGEE. CDR3 DNA: TGTGCCAGCAGCTTGGGGACAGCGGCTGGGCATCACTACACCTTC. Translated: CASSLGTAAGHHYTF.

In its sample, this clonotype was seen once. A single base separates this from a much larger clone, so it may be a read error. The CDR3 DNA sequence: TGTGCCAGCAGTCACTCGGGGGTGACTAATGAAAAACTGTTTTTT. Its translation: CASSHSGVTNEKLFF. The chain links TRBV6-5 to TRBJ1-4; D might be TRBD1 (5 bases). This CDR3 has 15 amino acids. CDR1 and CDR2 (germline): MNHEY, SVGAGI.

Notes on this clonotype: At one end the junction does not follow the germline gene, possibly because of a read error. The chain is built from TRBV29-1 and TRBJ1-2, with D tentatively TRBD1 (5 bases). The CDR3 sequence is 13 residues long. CDR1 is SQVTM, CDR2 ANQGSEA, per germline. The CDR3 DNA is TGCGGCGTCGGGACGGGGGTTGGGTATGGCTACACCTTC. Amino acid sequence: CGVGTGVGYGYTF.

In this sample, this clonotype turned up many times. The V call is TRBV19, the J call TRBJ1-2; no clear D. Deletions cut 4 bases from V and 1 base from J, with 4 bases between. Germline-derived CDR1 and CDR2 are LNHDA and SQIVND (reference sequence). CDR3 length equals 12 residues. The CDR3 DNA reads as TGTGCCAGTAGTACTTTTAACTATGGCTACACCTTC. It yields the protein CASSTFNYGYTF.

The CDR3 spells CASSSRTGVEQYF. CDR3 DNA sequence: TGTGCCAGCAGCTCTCGGACAGGGGTTGAGCAGTACTTC. This chain uses TRBV7-2 with TRBJ2-7; 9 nucleotides line up with TRBD1. The V and J ends lost 4 bases and 7 bases, in that order; junction bases with no gene match: 5. The CDR3 contains 13 residues. In germline, CDR1 is SGHTA, CDR2 FQGNSA.

This clonotype was detected ten times or more. The chain has TRBV6-2 or TRBV6-3 and TRBJ2-7, with a weak D call TRBD2 (6 bases). Germline lookup yields CDR1 MNHEY and CDR2 SVGEGT. The CDR3 extends over 15 amino acids. The ends were cut back, 2 bases at V and 2 bases at J, with 13 bases in the middle. CDR3 in amino acids: CASSYGGTAAYEQYV. The CDR3 region has the DNA TGTGCCAGCAGTTACGGGGGGACGGCGGCCTACGAGCAGTACGTC.